One sample yielded the 14 T cell receptor beta chains listed below, sequenced in a study of technical replicates of blood from several donors. Method: immunoSEQ multiplex PCR; TCRdb's copy keeps in-frame clones and lacks some. The profile shows some 31,000 clones, around nine tenths of them singletons. Sequences were obtained from PBMCs. These receptors came from a human donor in good health. Some clones in this sample may be carry-over from other donors' samples.

The chain links TRBV21-1 to TRBJ1-5. TRBV21-1 is a pseudogene segment. The CDR3 is made up of 15 amino acids. CDR3 in amino acids: CASSPPRVSNQPQHF. In DNA form, the CDR3 reads TGTGCCAGCAGCCCCCCGCGGGTTAGCAATCAGCCCCAGCATTTT.

This chain links TRBV11-2 with TRBJ2-5; D is unresolved. The CDR3 has 11 amino acids. Per the germline V gene, CDR1 is SGHAT and CDR2 is FQNNGV. V lost 6 bases, J lost 5 bases, and 7 bases lay in between. DNA for the CDR3: TGTGCCAGCAGGGAAGCGGAGACCCAGTACTTC. Protein product: CASREAETQYF.

The genes are TRBV7-2 and TRBJ2-7; 7 nucleotides line up with TRBD2. CDR1 is SGHTA and CDR2 is FQGNSA in the germline V gene. Losses at the gene ends were 5 bases for V and 2 bases for J; bases not matched to a gene: 9. The CDR3 spans 15 residues. The CDR3 loop reads CASSQVGGSAYEQYF. The CDR3 DNA follows: TGTGCCAGCAGCCAAGTCGGGGGGTCAGCCTACGAGCAGTACTTC.

The chain has TRBV30 and TRBJ1-1; the D gene is possibly TRBD1 (6 bases). The V and J ends lost 5 bases and 2 bases respectively, with 12 bases between them. Germline V gives CDR1 GTSNPN, CDR2 SVGIG (reference sequence). The CDR3 sequence is 13 residues long. The CDR3 protein is CAWQQGPNTEAFF. In DNA form, the CDR3 reads TGTGCCTGGCAACAGGGACCTAACACTGAAGCTTTCTTT.

The chain is built from TRBV5-6 and TRBJ1-3; 10 bases map to TRBD1. The CDR3 consists of 15 residues. The junction had 4 bases not matched to a gene; V was cut back by 5 bases and J by 2 bases. Germline V gene lookup returns CDR1 SGHDT and CDR2 YYEEEE. Here the CDR3 reads CASSTGTGAGNTIYF. In DNA, the CDR3 is TGTGCCAGCAGTACCGGGACAGGGGCTGGAAACACCATATATTTT.

The rearrangement joins TRBV4-2 to TRBJ1-3; D unresolved. Trimming took 6 bases from V and 0 from J, leaving 6 bases between them. The V gene's germline CDR1 is LGHNA and CDR2 YNFKEQ. The CDR3 is 13 amino acids. The CDR3 is CASSGPSGNTIYF. CDR3 coding DNA: TGTGCCAGCAGTGGGCCCTCTGGAAACACCATATATTTT.

The gene calls are TRBV5-4 and TRBJ1-1, with TRBD1 matching over 8 bases. V dropped 0 bases and J dropped 6; count of bases not matched to a gene: 4. CDR1 is SGHNT and CDR2 is YYREEE in the germline V gene (reference sequence). This CDR3 comprises 14 residues. The CDR3 sequence: CASSLVGQGPEAFF. The DNA of the CDR3 is TGTGCCAGCAGCTTGGTAGGACAGGGACCTGAAGCTTTCTTT.

The chain links TRBV4-3 to TRBJ1-2; 11 bases match TRBD1. Germline loops: CDR1 LGHNA, CDR2 YSLEER. The CDR3 is 18 residues long. V gave up 0 bases and J gave up 7 bases; unmatched junction bases: 13. CDR3 in amino acids: CASSQERYLGTGGSGYTF. Written as DNA, the CDR3 is TGCGCCAGCAGCCAAGAAAGGTACCTCGGGACAGGGGGTTCTGGCTACACCTTC.

The V and J genes are TRBV29-1 and TRBJ1-2, with 7 bases aligning to TRBD1. Germline CDR1 and CDR2: SQVTM and ANQGSEA. The CDR3 totals 18 residues. Trimming cost V 0 bases and J 5 bases; bases outside gene matches: 18. This CDR3 reads CSVEDRWTGIESIYGYTF. The CDR3 nucleotides read TGCAGCGTTGAAGATCGTTGGACAGGAATCGAATCAATTTATGGCTACACCTTC.

The rearrangement links TRBV11-3 to TRBJ2-3, with 10 bases lining up with TRBD2. Germline V CDR1 and CDR2: SGHNT, YENEEA. The ends lost 5 bases at V and 0 bases at J; junction bases unmatched: 8. The CDR3 spans 17 residues. The CDR3 nucleotides are TGTGCCAGCAGCGATCGAACTAGCGGGAAAAGCACAGATACGCAGTATTTT. It encodes CASSDRTSGKSTDTQYF.

V usage is TRBV19 and J usage is TRBJ2-2, with a tentative D call TRBD2 (5 bases). The CDR3 length is 13 residues. The germline V gene encodes CDR1 LNHDA and CDR2 SQIVND (reference sequence). V was cut by 8 bases and J by 5 bases, with 12 bases left in between. The CDR3: CASRGSSTGELFF. The DNA for the CDR3 is TGTGCCAGTCGGGGATCTTCTACCGGGGAGCTGTTTTTT.

J is TRBJ2-1 and V is TRBV6-5, with TRBD2 matching 7 bases. Germline V CDR1 and CDR2: MNHEY, SVGAGI. V lost 6 bases, J lost 3 bases, and 5 bases stayed unmatched. The CDR3 is 14 residues long. CDR3 sequence: CASRPLANYNEQFF. CDR3 nucleotides: TGTGCCAGCAGACCACTAGCGAACTACAATGAGCAGTTCTTC.

The CDR3 DNA is TGCAGCGTGGAGACAGGGGGGGAGACCCAGTACTTC. Residues: CSVETGGETQYF. The gene calls are TRBV29-1 and TRBJ2-5; 9 bases fit TRBD1. The CDR3 consists of 12 residues. Germline CDR1 and CDR2: SQVTM and ANQGSEA. Trimming took 6 bases from V and 5 from J; bases not matched to a gene: 4.

The chain carries TRBV5-6 and TRBJ1-2; D call uncertain. The germline CDR1 and CDR2 sequences are SGHDT and YYEEEE. V dropped 2 bases and J dropped 5 bases, with 7 bases sitting between them. The CDR3 has 12 amino acids. The DNA of the CDR3 is TGTGCCAGCAGCTTTCGAGAATATGGCTACACCTTC. Translation gives CASSFREYGYTF.